A selection of T cell receptor beta chains follows, all from one sample in a study of blood T cell repertoires in COVID-19. The method was immunoSEQ multiplex PCR; TCRdb's version includes in-frame clones alone and lacks a portion of them. The sample yields around 300,000 clones, around 80% seen once. Sequencing was carried out using peripheral blood. Source of these receptors: a man aged 25 to 45 with active or convalescent COVID-19. Each CDR3 is given with its conserved first and last residue. The D gene is left open where the match is weak. A row's size may be missing; if present it is once, few, many or a size class.

J: TRBJ1-2; D: NA; V: TRBV4-3; size: NA; CDR3: CASSQDGFRGYGYTF; DNA: TGCGCCAGCAGCCAAGATGGGTTCAGGGGCTATGGCTACACCTTC
J: TRBJ1-4; D: NA; V: TRBV13; size: NA; CDR3: CASSFGSPNEKLFF; DNA: TGTGCCAGCAGCTTTGGGAGCCCTAATGAAAAACTGTTTTTT
J: TRBJ2-1; D: TRBD2; V: TRBV5-6; size: NA; CDR3: CASCPGGRFYNEQFF; DNA: TGTGCCTCTTGTCCGGGCGGGAGGTTCTACAATGAGCAGTTCTTC
J: TRBJ2-2; D: NA; V: TRBV5-5; size: NA; CDR3: CASSPARSWFGELFF; DNA: TGTGCCAGCAGTCCCGCGAGGAGCTGGTTCGGGGAGCTGTTTTTT
J: TRBJ2-5; D: TRBD1; V: TRBV11-2; size: NA; CDR3: CASSLTGMETQYF; DNA: TGTGCCAGCAGCCTGACAGGGATGGAGACCCAGTACTTC
J: TRBJ2-7; D: NA; V: TRBV14; size: NA; CDR3: CASSQGRPGWDEQYF; DNA: TGTGCCAGCAGCCAAGGTCGGCCCGGGTGGGACGAGCAGTACTTC
J: TRBJ1-1; D: NA; V: TRBV11-3; size: NA; CDR3: CASSPAPPLTEAFF; DNA: TGTGCCAGCAGCCCCGCGCCACCATTGACTGAAGCTTTCTTT
J: TRBJ2-1; D: NA; V: TRBV11-2; size: NA; CDR3: CASSYSFYNEQFF; DNA: TGTGCCAGCAGCTACAGTTTTTACAATGAGCAGTTCTTC
J: TRBJ2-1; D: NA; V: TRBV7-2; size: NA; CDR3: CASSLALARSYNEQFF; DNA: TGTGCCAGCAGCTTAGCGCTGGCGAGGTCCTACAATGAGCAGTTCTTC
J: TRBJ2-3; D: TRBD2; V: TRBV11-2; size: NA; CDR3: CASSLVGTSGTDTQYF; DNA: TGTGCCAGCAGCTTAGTTGGGACTAGCGGCACAGATACGCAGTATTTT
J: TRBJ2-2; D: NA; V: TRBV7-9; size: NA; CDR3: CASSFLGGRTGELFF; DNA: TGTGCCAGCAGCTTCTTAGGAGGCCGCACCGGGGAGCTGTTTTTT
J: TRBJ1-2; D: TRBD1; V: TRBV7-3; size: NA; CDR3: CASSAPDRDGYTF; DNA: TGTGCCAGCAGCGCTCCTGACAGGGATGGCTACACCTTC
J: TRBJ1-6; D: TRBD1; V: TRBV5-1; size: NA; CDR3: CASSLEGTGGANLHF; DNA: TGCGCCAGCAGCTTGGAGGGGACAGGGGGTGCGAACCTCCACTTT
J: TRBJ2-7; D: NA; V: TRBV7-9; size: NA; CDR3: CASSLDGPYEQYF; DNA: TGTGCCAGCAGCTTAGATGGGCCCTACGAGCAGTACTTC
J: TRBJ1-3; D: NA; V: TRBV9; size: once; CDR3: CASSPRVSGNTIYF; DNA: TGTGCCAGCAGCCCGAGGGTCTCTGGAAACACCATATATTTT
J: TRBJ2-7; D: TRBD1; V: TRBV5-1; size: NA; CDR3: CASSLGVRGTGREQYF; DNA: TGCGCCAGCAGCTTGGGGGTAAGGGGGACAGGGAGAGAGCAGTACTTC
J: TRBJ1-6; D: NA; V: TRBV4-3; size: once; CDR3: CASSPTAAGVNSPLHF; DNA: TGCGCCAGCAGCCCGACTGCGGCAGGGGTAAATTCACCCCTCCACTTT
J: TRBJ2-3; D: NA; V: TRBV3-1/TRBV3-2; size: NA; CDR3: CASSQGLTDTQYF; DNA: TGTGCCAGCAGCCAAGGGCTTACAGATACGCAGTATTTT
J: TRBJ2-3; D: NA; V: TRBV4-2; size: NA; CDR3: CASARVGERGTDTQYF; DNA: TGTGCCAGCGCTAGAGTTGGCGAACGGGGCACAGATACGCAGTATTTT
J: TRBJ1-2; D: NA; V: TRBV6-2/TRBV6-3; size: once; CDR3: CASSYQGVHGYTF; DNA: TGTGCCAGCAGTTACCAAGGGGTCCATGGCTACACCTTC
J: TRBJ2-7; D: TRBD2; V: TRBV5-1; size: few; CDR3: CASSLTSGSVYEQYF; DNA: TGCGCCAGCAGCCTGACTAGCGGGAGTGTATACGAGCAGTACTTC
J: TRBJ2-2; D: NA; V: TRBV19; size: once; CDR3: CASKPSANTGELFF; DNA: TGTGCCAGTAAGCCCAGCGCGAACACCGGGGAGCTGTTTTTT
J: TRBJ1-5; D: NA; V: TRBV7-4; size: NA; CDR3: CASSFRCGQHSNQPQHF; DNA: TGTGCCAGCAGCTTTCGGTGCGGCCAACATAGCAATCAGCCCCAGCATTTT
J: TRBJ1-2; D: NA; V: TRBV30; size: NA; CDR3: CAWSVSVWTHTNYGYTF; DNA: TGTGCCTGGAGTGTGAGTGTTTGGACACACACTAACTATGGCTACACCTTC
J: TRBJ1-1; D: NA; V: TRBV15; size: NA; CDR3: CATSWEGGGTEAFF; DNA: TGTGCCACCAGCTGGGAGGGCGGGGGGACTGAAGCTTTCTTT
J: TRBJ2-7; D: TRBD2; V: TRBV6-6; size: NA; CDR3: CASSYYTSGPYEQYF; DNA: TGTGCCAGCAGTTACTACACTAGCGGCCCCTACGAGCAGTACTTC
J: TRBJ1-2; D: TRBD1; V: TRBV12-3/TRBV12-4; size: NA; CDR3: CASKTLRGRGYTF; DNA: TGTGCCAGCAAAACACTCAGGGGGCGCGGCTACACCTTC
J: TRBJ2-2; D: NA; V: TRBV19; size: NA; CDR3: CASKESGEWDTGELFF; DNA: TGTGCCAGTAAGGAATCGGGAGAATGGGACACCGGGGAGCTGTTTTTT
J: TRBJ2-3; D: NA; V: TRBV7-2; size: NA; CDR3: CASSLRSRLGATDTQYF; DNA: TGTGCCAGCAGCTTACGGTCCAGGTTAGGCGCCACAGATACGCAGTATTTT
J: TRBJ2-3; D: TRBD2; V: TRBV7-8; size: NA; CDR3: CASSDTSGRPDTQYF; DNA: TGTGCCAGCAGCGACACTAGCGGGAGGCCAGATACGCAGTATTTT
J: TRBJ2-3; D: TRBD2; V: TRBV11-3; size: few; CDR3: CASSVGLAERTDTQYF; DNA: TGTGCCAGCAGCGTCGGACTAGCGGAGCGCACAGATACGCAGTATTTT
J: TRBJ2-2; D: NA; V: TRBV30; size: few; CDR3: CAWGVEGWELFF; DNA: TGTGCCTGGGGGGTGGAGGGCTGGGAGCTGTTTTTT
J: TRBJ2-1; D: TRBD2; V: TRBV7-9; size: NA; CDR3: CASSSHLRGGRNEQFF; DNA: TGTGCCAGCAGCTCCCACCTTCGGGGGGGCCGCAATGAGCAGTTCTTC
J: TRBJ2-7; D: TRBD1; V: TRBV11-2; size: NA; CDR3: CASSLVYRGGEQYF; DNA: TGTGCCAGCAGCTTAGTATACAGGGGCGGCGAGCAGTACTTC
J: TRBJ2-1; D: NA; V: TRBV4-3; size: once; CDR3: CASSQDEGPYNEQFF; DNA: TGCGCCAGCAGCCAAGATGAGGGTCCCTACAATGAGCAGTTCTTC
J: TRBJ2-1; D: NA; V: TRBV5-4; size: NA; CDR3: CASSLGGGQFF; DNA: TGTGCCAGCAGCTTGGGAGGGGGGCAGTTCTTC
J: TRBJ1-1; D: NA; V: TRBV7-9; size: NA; CDR3: CASSRQTPNTEAFF; DNA: TGTGCCAGCAGCCGACAGACTCCCAACACTGAAGCTTTCTTT
J: TRBJ1-3; D: NA; V: TRBV19; size: NA; CDR3: CASSLGLNSGNTIYF; DNA: TGTGCCAGTAGTCTTGGACTCAACTCTGGAAACACCATATATTTT
J: TRBJ2-7; D: NA; V: TRBV12-3/TRBV12-4; size: NA; CDR3: CASSWSSYEQYF; DNA: TGTGCCAGCAGTTGGAGCTCCTACGAGCAGTACTTC
J: TRBJ2-2; D: TRBD1; V: TRBV2; size: few; CDR3: CASSETTGVAGELFF; DNA: TGTGCCAGCAGTGAAACAACAGGGGTGGCCGGGGAGCTGTTTTTT
J: TRBJ2-5; D: NA; V: TRBV6-5; size: NA; CDR3: CASSYLVTSKETQYF; DNA: TGTGCCAGCAGTTACCTAGTAACTAGTAAAGAGACCCAGTACTTC
J: TRBJ2-3; D: TRBD2; V: TRBV27; size: NA; CDR3: CASKLAGGLMFTDTQYF; DNA: TGTGCCAGCAAACTAGCGGGAGGCCTTATGTTCACAGATACGCAGTATTTT
J: TRBJ1-1; D: TRBD1; V: TRBV4-3; size: NA; CDR3: CASSRTGDEAFF; DNA: TGCGCCAGCAGCCGGACAGGGGATGAAGCTTTCTTT
J: TRBJ2-7; D: NA; V: TRBV2; size: NA; CDR3: CASGERYEQYF; DNA: TGTGCCAGCGGGGAGCGGTACGAGCAGTACTTC
J: TRBJ2-1; D: NA; V: TRBV4-1; size: NA; CDR3: CASSPKDSRSYNEQFF; DNA: TGCGCCAGCAGCCCAAAGGACTCAAGATCTTACAATGAGCAGTTCTTC
J: TRBJ2-4; D: NA; V: TRBV10-1; size: once; CDR3: CATSSRGAKNIQYF; DNA: TGCGCCACCTCCTCACGTGGCGCCAAAAACATTCAGTACTTC
J: TRBJ2-7; D: TRBD1; V: TRBV30; size: NA; CDR3: CAWNIGTGDEQYF; DNA: TGTGCCTGGAACATCGGGACAGGGGACGAGCAGTACTTC
J: TRBJ2-7; D: TRBD2; V: TRBV11-2; size: NA; CDR3: CASSSRPTSGALYEQYF; DNA: TGTGCCAGCAGCTCCCGGCCCACTAGCGGGGCCCTCTACGAGCAGTACTTC
J: TRBJ2-3; D: TRBD1; V: TRBV6-5; size: NA; CDR3: CASSRIQGGTDTQYF; DNA: TGTGCCAGCAGTCGGATACAGGGGGGAACAGATACGCAGTATTTT
J: TRBJ1-2; D: NA; V: TRBV25-1; size: NA; CDR3: CASRGNGPINYGYTF; DNA: TGTGCCTCCCGGGGGAATGGCCCTATCAACTATGGCTACACCTTC
J: TRBJ1-5; D: NA; V: TRBV5-1; size: NA; CDR3: CASSLGGQQPQHF; DNA: TGCGCCAGCAGCTTGGGGGGACAACAGCCCCAGCATTTT
J: TRBJ2-3; D: NA; V: TRBV5-4; size: once; CDR3: CATTNRSDTQYF; DNA: TGTGCCACCACGAACAGGTCAGATACGCAGTATTTT
J: TRBJ1-6; D: NA; V: TRBV15; size: NA; CDR3: CATSSNRRLHF; DNA: TGTGCCACCAGCTCTAATAGAAGACTCCACTTT
J: TRBJ2-7; D: NA; V: TRBV4-1; size: NA; CDR3: CASSQRLASREQYF; DNA: TGCGCCAGCAGCCAACGGCTAGCGTCCCGCGAGCAGTACTTC
J: TRBJ1-2; D: NA; V: TRBV5-4; size: NA; CDR3: CASSYGTPLQGYTF; DNA: TGTGCCAGCAGTTACGGGACACCACTGCAGGGCTACACCTTC